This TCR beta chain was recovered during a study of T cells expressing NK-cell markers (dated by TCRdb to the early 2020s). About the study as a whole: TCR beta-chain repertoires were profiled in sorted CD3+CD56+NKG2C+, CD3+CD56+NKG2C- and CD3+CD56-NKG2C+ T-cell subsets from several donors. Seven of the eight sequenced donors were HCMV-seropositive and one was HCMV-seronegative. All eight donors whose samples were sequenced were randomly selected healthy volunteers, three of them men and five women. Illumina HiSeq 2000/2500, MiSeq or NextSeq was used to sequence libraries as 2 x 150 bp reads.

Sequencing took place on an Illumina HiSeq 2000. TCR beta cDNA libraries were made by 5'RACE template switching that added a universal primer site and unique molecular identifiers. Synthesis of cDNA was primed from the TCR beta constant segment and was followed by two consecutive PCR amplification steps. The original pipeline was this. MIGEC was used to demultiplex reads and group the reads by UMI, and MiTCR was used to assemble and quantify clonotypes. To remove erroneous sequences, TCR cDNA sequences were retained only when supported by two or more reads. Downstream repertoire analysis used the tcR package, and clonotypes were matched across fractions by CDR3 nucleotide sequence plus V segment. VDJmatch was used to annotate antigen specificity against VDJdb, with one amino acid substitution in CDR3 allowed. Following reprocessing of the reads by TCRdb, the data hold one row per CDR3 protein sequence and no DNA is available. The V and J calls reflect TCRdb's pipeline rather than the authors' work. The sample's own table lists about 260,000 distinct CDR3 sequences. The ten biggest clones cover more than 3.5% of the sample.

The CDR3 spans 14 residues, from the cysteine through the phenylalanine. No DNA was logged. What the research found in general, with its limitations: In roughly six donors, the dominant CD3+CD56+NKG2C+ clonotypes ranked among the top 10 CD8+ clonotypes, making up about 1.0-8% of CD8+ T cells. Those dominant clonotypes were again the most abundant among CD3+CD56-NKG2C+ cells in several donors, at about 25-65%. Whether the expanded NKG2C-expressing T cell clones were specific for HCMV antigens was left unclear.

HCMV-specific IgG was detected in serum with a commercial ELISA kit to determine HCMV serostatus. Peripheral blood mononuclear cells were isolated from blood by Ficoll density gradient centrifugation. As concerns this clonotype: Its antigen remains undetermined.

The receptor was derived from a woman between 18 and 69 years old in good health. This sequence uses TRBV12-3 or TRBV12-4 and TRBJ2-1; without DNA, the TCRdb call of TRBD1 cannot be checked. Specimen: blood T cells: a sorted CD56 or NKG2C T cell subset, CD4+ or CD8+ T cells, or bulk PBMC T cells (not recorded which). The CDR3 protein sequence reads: CASSRQTVANEQFF.